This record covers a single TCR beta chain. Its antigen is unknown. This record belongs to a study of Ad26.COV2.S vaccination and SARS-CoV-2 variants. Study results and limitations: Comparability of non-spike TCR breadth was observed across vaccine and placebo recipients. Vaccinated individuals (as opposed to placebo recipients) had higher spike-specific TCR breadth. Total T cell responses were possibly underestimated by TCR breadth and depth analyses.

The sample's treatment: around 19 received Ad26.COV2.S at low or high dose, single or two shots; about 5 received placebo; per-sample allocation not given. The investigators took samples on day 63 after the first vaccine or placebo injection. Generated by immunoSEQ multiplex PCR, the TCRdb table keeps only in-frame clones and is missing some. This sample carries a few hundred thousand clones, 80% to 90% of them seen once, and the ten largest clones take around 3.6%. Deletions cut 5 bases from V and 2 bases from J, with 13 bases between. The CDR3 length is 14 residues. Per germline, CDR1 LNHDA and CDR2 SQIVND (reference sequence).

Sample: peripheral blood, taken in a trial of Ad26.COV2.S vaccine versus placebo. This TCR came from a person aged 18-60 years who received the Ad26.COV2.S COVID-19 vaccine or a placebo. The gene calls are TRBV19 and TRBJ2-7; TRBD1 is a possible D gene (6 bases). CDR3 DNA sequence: TGTGCCAGTAGTTTCGGACAGCAAACCTACGAGCAGTACTTC. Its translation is CASSFGQQTYEQYF. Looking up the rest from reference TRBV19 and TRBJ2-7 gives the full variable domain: DGGITQSPKYLFRKEGQNVTLSCEQNLNHDAMYWYRQDPGQGLRLIYYSQIVNDFQKGDIAEGYSVSREKKESFPLTVTSAQKNPTAFYLCASSFGQQTYEQYFGPGTRLTVT.